The clone carrying this T cell receptor beta chain was detected only a few times. Antigen: not known. The germline V gene has CDR1 LGHNA and CDR2 YSLEER. The CDR3 loop spans 14 amino acids. V was trimmed by 0 bases and J by 1 base, leaving 6 bases between them. These data originate in a study of T cells after yellow fever vaccination. About the research overall: Some fractions had low cell numbers, and these were prepared with SMART-Seq v4 Ultra Low Input. The study, taken as a whole, reports: Reappearance after the booster was observed for most primary-vaccination clones (roughly 97% CD4, over 75% CD8). Sorted repertoires could include abundant contaminating clonotypes from bulk cells.

UMIs and a universal primer site were added when TCR cDNA was made by 5'RACE template switching. TCRdb re-called the 5' RACE reads through MiXCR, storing one row per CDR3 protein. The data hold about 550,000 distinct CDR3 sequences, with roughly 21% observed a single time. The receptor comes from a man younger than 40 who received the YFV17D yellow fever vaccine. Sequenced material: PBMCs, taken 15 days after the yellow fever booster vaccination. This chain links TRBV4-3 with TRBJ2-5; D remains ambiguous. The CDR3, as DNA: TGCGCCAGCAGCCAAGATCTGGCCCAAGAGACCCAGTACTTC. This translates into CASSQDLAQETQYF.